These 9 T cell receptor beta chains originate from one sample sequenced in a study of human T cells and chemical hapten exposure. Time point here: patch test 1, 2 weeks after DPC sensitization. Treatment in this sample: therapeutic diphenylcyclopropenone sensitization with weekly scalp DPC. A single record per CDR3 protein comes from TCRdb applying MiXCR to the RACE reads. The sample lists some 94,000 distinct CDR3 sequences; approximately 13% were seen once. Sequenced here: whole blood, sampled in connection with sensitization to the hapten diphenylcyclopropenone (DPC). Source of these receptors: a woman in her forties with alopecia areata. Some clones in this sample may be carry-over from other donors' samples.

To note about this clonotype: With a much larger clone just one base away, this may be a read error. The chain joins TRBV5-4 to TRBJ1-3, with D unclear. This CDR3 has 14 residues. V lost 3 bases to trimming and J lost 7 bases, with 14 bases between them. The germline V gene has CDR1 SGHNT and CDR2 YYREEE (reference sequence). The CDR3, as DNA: TGTGCCAGCAGCTGGAAGATGAACCCCAACACCATATATTTT. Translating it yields CASSWKMNPNTIYF.

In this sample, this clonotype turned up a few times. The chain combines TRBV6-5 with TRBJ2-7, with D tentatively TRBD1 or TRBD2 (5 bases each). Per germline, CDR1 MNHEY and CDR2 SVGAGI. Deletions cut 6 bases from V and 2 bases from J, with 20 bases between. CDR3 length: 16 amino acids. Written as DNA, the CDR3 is TGTGCCAGCAGCGCTAATGACGGGACGGGTCCCTACGAGCAGTACTTC. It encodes CASSANDGTGPYEQYF.

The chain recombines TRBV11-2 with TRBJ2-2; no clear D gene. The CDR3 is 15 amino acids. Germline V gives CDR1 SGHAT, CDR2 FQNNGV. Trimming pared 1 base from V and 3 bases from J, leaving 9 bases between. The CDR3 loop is CASSLVAGYTGELFF. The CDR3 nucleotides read TGTGCCAGCAGCTTAGTTGCCGGATACACCGGGGAGCTGTTTTTT.

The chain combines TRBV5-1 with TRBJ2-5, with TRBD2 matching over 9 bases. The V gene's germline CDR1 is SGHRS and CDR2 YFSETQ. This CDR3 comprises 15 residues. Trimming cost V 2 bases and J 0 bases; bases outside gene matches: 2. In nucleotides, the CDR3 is TGCGCCAGCAGCTTTAGCGGGAGAAACCAAGAGACCCAGTACTTC. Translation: CASSFSGRNQETQYF.

The CDR3 region has the DNA TGCAGCGTTGCCTACGTTACAGATACGCAGTATTTT. Its translation is CSVAYVTDTQYF. V usage is TRBV29-1 and J usage is TRBJ2-3; D remains ambiguous. This CDR3 spans 12 amino acids. Germline loops: CDR1 SQVTM, CDR2 ANQGSEA. V lost 4 bases, J lost 3 bases, and 8 bases lay in between.

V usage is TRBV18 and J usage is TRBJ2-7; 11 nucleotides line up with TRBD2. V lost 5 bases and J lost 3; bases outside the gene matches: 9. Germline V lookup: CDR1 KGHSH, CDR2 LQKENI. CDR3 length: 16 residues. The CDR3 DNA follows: TGTGCCAGCTCAGCGGGGGATCTAGCGGGAGGCTACGAGCAGTACTTC. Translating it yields CASSAGDLAGGYEQYF.

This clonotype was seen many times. Here the CDR3 DNA reads TGTGCCAGCAGTTTGAGAGGGCTGAACAAAAACATTCAGTACTTC. Its translation is CASSLRGLNKNIQYF. This sequence joins TRBV6-2 or TRBV6-3 and TRBJ2-4; the D gene is possibly TRBD2 (5 bases). Germline V gene data show CDR1 as MNHEY and CDR2 as SVGEGT. V was trimmed by 4 bases and J by 3 bases, leaving 13 bases between them. The CDR3 covers 15 residues.

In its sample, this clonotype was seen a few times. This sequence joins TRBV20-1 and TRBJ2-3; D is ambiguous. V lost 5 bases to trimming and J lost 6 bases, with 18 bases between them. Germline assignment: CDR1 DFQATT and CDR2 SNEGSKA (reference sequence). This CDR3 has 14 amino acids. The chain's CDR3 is CSALRTPELDTQYF. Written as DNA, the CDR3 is TGCAGTGCTCTCCGCACCCCCGAGCTCGATACGCAGTATTTT.

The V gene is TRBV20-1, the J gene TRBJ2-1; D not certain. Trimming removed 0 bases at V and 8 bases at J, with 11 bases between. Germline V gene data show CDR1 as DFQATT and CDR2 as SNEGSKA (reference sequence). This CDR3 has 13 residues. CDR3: CSARERSDHEQFF. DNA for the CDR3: TGCAGTGCTAGAGAACGATCTGATCATGAGCAGTTCTTC.